Below are 24 T cell receptor beta chains sequenced from a single sample in a study of prognosis after radiotherapy for stage I lung cancer. TCR beta CDR3 amplification from genomic DNA was performed by two-round multiplex PCR. First-round PCR, the initial amplification, used primers specific to each TRBV and TRBJ gene. TCRdb itself ran the multiplex PCR reads through MiXCR, one entry per CDR3 protein. Of about 22,000 distinct CDR3 sequences listed, roughly 40% are singletons. Here the sequenced sample was PBMCs, taken before or after stereotactic body radiation therapy (not recorded which). Every receptor here comes from a donor at least 50 years old with non-small cell lung cancer.

This chain joins TRBV14 and TRBJ1-4; D is unresolved. Germline CDR1 reads SGHDN; CDR2 reads FVKESK. The CDR3 is made up of 15 amino acids. Trimming removed 0 bases at V and 3 bases at J, with 8 bases between. Here the CDR3 DNA reads TGTGCCAGCAGCCAAGATTGGGGAGCTAATGAAAAACTGTTTTTT. Protein product: CASSQDWGANEKLFF.

A word on this clonotype: A read error may account for a junction end that differs from germline. The chain couples TRBV5-1 to TRBJ2-5; 9 bases match TRBD2. Germline V CDR1 and CDR2: SGHRS, YFSETQ. This CDR3 has 16 amino acids. This chain's CDR3 is CASSFGTSRPEETRYF. The CDR3 DNA sequence: TGCGCCAGCAGCTTCGGGACTAGCAGACCGGAAGAGACCCGGTACTTC.

This clonotype was seen repeatedly, ten times or more. This sequence joins TRBV19 and TRBJ1-5; 7 bases agree with TRBD1. The germline V gene encodes CDR1 LNHDA and CDR2 SQIVND (reference sequence). The CDR3 is 15 residues long. With V trimmed by 10 bases and J by 2 bases, 11 bases remained unmatched. This CDR3 is CATRQGVFGNQPQHF. CDR3 bases: TGTGCCACTCGGCAGGGGGTTTTTGGCAATCAGCCCCAGCATTTT.

This clonotype was counted many times. This rearrangement joins TRBV7-9 to TRBJ2-2; TRBD2 aligns across 10 bases. The J segment lost 5 bases and the V segment lost 5 bases, leaving 8 bases of the junction unmatched. The CDR3 length is 16 residues. The germline V gene has CDR1 SEHNR and CDR2 FQNEAQ (reference sequence). In DNA, the CDR3 is TGTGCCAGCAGCCCTTGGGGACTAGCGTCTACCGGGGAGCTGTTTTTT. This translates into CASSPWGLASTGELFF.

The chain uses TRBV7-2 and TRBJ1-2; D is unresolved. This CDR3 has 14 amino acids. The V and J ends lost 3 bases and 8 bases respectively, with 16 bases between them. Germline V gives CDR1 SGHTA, CDR2 FQGNSA. The DNA for the CDR3 is TGTGCCAGCAGCTTTCAATGGTGCAGTCGGGGCTACACCTTC. It encodes CASSFQWCSRGYTF.

With regard to this clonotype: This likely reflects a read error, since a far larger clone is one base away. The chain recombines TRBV6-4 with TRBJ2-5; D might be TRBD2 (6 bases). Judging by the DNA end, TRBJ2-1 fits better; the J call may be wrong. Germline V CDR1 and CDR2: MRHNA, SNTAGT. The CDR3 is made up of 13 amino acids. CDR3 nucleotide sequence: TGTGACAGCAGCCGGGAGCAAGTATCTGAGCAGTTCTTC. Translating gives CDSSREQVSEQFF.

This clonotype was seen repeatedly, ten times or more. This chain links TRBV25-1 with TRBJ2-1, with 8 bases aligning to TRBD1. With 3 bases clipped from V and 6 bases from J, the junction kept 10 bases outside the gene matches. From germline, CDR1 is MGHDK and CDR2 SYGVNS. The CDR3 has 16 residues. CDR3 protein: CASSDSGRGQSNEQFF. Written as DNA, the CDR3 is TGTGCCAGCAGTGATTCGGGCAGGGGGCAGAGCAATGAGCAGTTCTTC.

This clonotype was detected many times. The CDR3 DNA is TGTGCCAGCAGTTTAGCGGGCGACTATGGCTACACCTTC. Its protein is CASSLAGDYGYTF. V is TRBV27 and J is TRBJ1-2, with unresolved D. The CDR3 contains 13 residues. Germline V CDR1 and CDR2: MNHEY, SMNVEV (reference sequence). Trimming took off 2 bases at V and 3 bases at J, with 7 bases between the two ends.

The table lists this clonotype with many counts. The chain couples TRBV20-1 to TRBJ1-4; 8 bases fit TRBD1. Unmatched junction bases numbered 2, after V lost 0 bases and J lost 5 bases. CDR1 DFQATT and CDR2 SNEGSKA come from the germline V gene (reference sequence). CDR3 length equals 14 residues. The CDR3 DNA sequence: TGCAGTGCTAGAGAGGACAGGGCGAATGAAAAACTGTTTTTT. Protein product: CSAREDRANEKLFF.

This clonotype was detected ten times or more. V usage is TRBV11-3 and J usage is TRBJ1-5; D uncertain. Between the trimmed V and J ends, which lost 5 bases and 4 bases, there was a span of 9 bases. Germline V gene sequence: CDR1 SGHNT, CDR2 YENEEA. This CDR3 is 13 amino acids long. Written as DNA, the CDR3 is TGTGCCAGCAGCCGAGGGATAAATCAGCCCCAGCATTTT. Protein: CASSRGINQPQHF.

This clonotype occurred a few times. V is TRBV6-1 and J is TRBJ1-5; 9 nucleotides align to TRBD1. V trimming: 5 bases; J trimming: 3 bases; junction bases outside the gene matches: 8. CDR3 size: 16 residues. Germline V gene lookup returns CDR1 MNHNS and CDR2 SASEGT. CDR3 sequence (DNA): TGTGCCAGCAGTCGACCGGGACAGGGTTACAATCAGCCCCAGCATTTT. This encodes CASSRPGQGYNQPQHF.

This clonotype was seen repeatedly, ten times or more. This could be a read error, since a much larger clone is one nucleotide away. The genes are TRBV28 and TRBJ2-1; 12 nucleotides line up with TRBD2. Germline-derived CDR1 and CDR2 are MDHEN and SYDVKM. There are 17 residues in the CDR3. In DNA, the CDR3 is TGTGTCAGCAGTTCGATGACTAGCGGGAGTTCGTGGAATGAGCAGTTCTTC. Residues: CVSSSMTSGSSWNEQFF.

Comment on this clonotype: The likely explanation is a read error, given a far larger clone one base away. This chain links TRBV6-9 with TRBJ2-7, with 8 positions matching TRBD2. CDR3 size: 15 residues. Germline V gene sequence: CDR1 MNHGY, CDR2 SVAAGI. The CDR3 here is CAISRQREYSYEQYF. The CDR3 nucleotides are TGTGCCATCAGTCGCCAGCGGGAGTACTCCTACGAGCAGTACTTC.

J is TRBJ2-2 and V is TRBV9; TRBD2 matches at 7 bases. Germline assignment: CDR1 SGDLS and CDR2 YYNGEE. Trimming cost V 4 bases and J 6 bases; bases outside gene matches: 9. The CDR3 has 15 residues. CDR3 protein: CASSPDGRSSGELFF. The CDR3 DNA sequence: TGTGCCAGCAGCCCAGACGGGAGGTCGTCCGGGGAGCTGTTTTTT. Filled out from reference TRBV9 and TRBJ2-2, the complete variable domain reads DSGVTQTPKHLITATGQRVTLRCSPRSGDLSVYWYQQSLDQGLQFLIQYYNGEERAKGNILERFSAQQFPDLHSELNLSSLELGDSALYFCASSPDGRSSGELFFGEGSRLTVL.

This chain links TRBV6-1 with TRBJ2-3; 9 bases line up with TRBD2. In germline, CDR1 is MNHNS, CDR2 SASEGT. The CDR3 consists of 13 residues. Trimming removed 8 bases from V and 0 bases from J; junction bases left unmatched: 0. CDR3 nucleotide sequence: TGTGCCAGCGGACTAGCGAGCACAGATACGCAGTATTTT. This encodes CASGLASTDTQYF.

This clonotype was found many times. The V gene is TRBV30, the J gene TRBJ2-7; weak D call: TRBD2 (6 bases). This CDR3 comprises 13 residues. Germline-derived CDR1 and CDR2 are GTSNPN and SVGIG (reference sequence). V was shortened by 2 bases and J by 5 bases, with 13 bases between the two germline ends. Here the CDR3 reads CAWSYGWGDEQYF. The CDR3 DNA follows: TGTGCCTGGAGTTATGGTTGGGGGGACGAGCAGTACTTC.

Note on this clonotype: A far larger clone is only one base removed, so a read error is likely. V is TRBV12-3 or TRBV12-4 and J is TRBJ2-1, with D hard to call. CDR3 length equals 11 residues. Trimming shortened V by 4 bases and J by 12 bases, and 10 bases separated the two germline ends. Here the CDR3 reads CASSYTGGQFF. Here the CDR3 DNA reads TGTGCCAGCAGTTACACCGGTGGGCAGTTCTTC.

V is TRBV6-2 or TRBV6-3 and J is TRBJ2-7; TRBD1 matches 7 bases. J was trimmed by 7 bases and V by 6 bases; bases with no gene match: 9. The CDR3 contains 13 residues. Germline V gene sequence: CDR1 MNHEY, CDR2 SVGEGT. The DNA for the CDR3 is TGTGCCAGCAGACAGACAGGGCGAGGGGAGCAGTACTTC. Its protein is CASRQTGRGEQYF.

This clonotype has only a few counts. A clone one base away is much larger, so this may be a read error. This chain links TRBV20-1 with TRBJ2-1; 12 nucleotides align to TRBD2. The junction had 10 bases not matched to a gene; V was cut back by 8 bases and J by 8 bases. Germline V CDR1 and CDR2: DFQATT, SNEGSKA (reference sequence). This CDR3 region has 14 residues. The CDR3 DNA follows: TGCAGTTCCCTGACTAGCGGGAGTATAGATGAGCAGTTCTTC. Translated, it gives CSSLTSGSIDEQFF.

This clonotype has ten or more counts. The J gene is TRBJ1-1, the V gene TRBV5-6; the match to TRBD1 covers 7 bases. This CDR3 has 14 residues. V trimming: 0 bases; J trimming: 4 bases; junction bases outside the gene matches: 3. The V gene's germline CDR1 is SGHDT and CDR2 YYEEEE. CDR3 sequence: CASSLVGQSTEAFF. CDR3 DNA: TGTGCCAGCAGCTTGGTGGGACAGTCCACTGAAGCTTTCTTT.

Ten or more counts support this clonotype. The V and J genes are TRBV11-3 and TRBJ2-7; 7 bases match TRBD2. J gave up 4 bases and V 6 bases, and 9 bases lay outside the gene matches. CDR1 SGHNT and CDR2 YENEEA come from the germline V gene. This CDR3 is 14 amino acids long. CDR3 DNA: TGTGCCAGCAGTGATTCGGCGGGAGTATACGAGCAGTACTTC. Translation: CASSDSAGVYEQYF.

This clonotype was picked up many times. V and J are TRBV28 and TRBJ1-5, with 7 nucleotides matching TRBD1. The germline V gene has CDR1 MDHEN and CDR2 SYDVKM. The junction had 9 bases not matched to a gene; V was cut back by 5 bases and J by 5 bases. The CDR3 is 15 amino acids. The CDR3 sequence is CASSKGDSDHQPQHF. Written as DNA, the CDR3 is TGTGCCAGCAGTAAGGGGGACAGCGACCATCAGCCCCAGCATTTT.

This clonotype is medium-sized (0.01 to 0.1%) within its sample. This chain uses TRBV11-3 with TRBJ1-2; D might be TRBD1 (6 bases). V was clipped by 0 bases and J by 5 bases, with 13 bases between them. Germline V gene data show CDR1 as SGHNT and CDR2 as YENEEA. The CDR3 has 15 amino acids. CDR3 in DNA: TGTGCCAGCAGCTTAGAGTCGGACAGAATATATGGCTACACCTTC. Protein product: CASSLESDRIYGYTF.

This clonotype was seen at least ten times. The rearrangement links TRBV4-1 to TRBJ1-4; TRBD1 matches at 7 bases. V lost 4 bases, J lost 4 bases, and 12 bases stayed unmatched. Germline lookup yields CDR1 MGHRA and CDR2 YSYEKL. This CDR3 region has 17 residues. The chain's CDR3 is CASSLDGSAGGNEKLFF. DNA of the CDR3: TGCGCCAGCAGCCTCGACGGCTCGGCAGGGGGTAATGAAAAACTGTTTTTT.